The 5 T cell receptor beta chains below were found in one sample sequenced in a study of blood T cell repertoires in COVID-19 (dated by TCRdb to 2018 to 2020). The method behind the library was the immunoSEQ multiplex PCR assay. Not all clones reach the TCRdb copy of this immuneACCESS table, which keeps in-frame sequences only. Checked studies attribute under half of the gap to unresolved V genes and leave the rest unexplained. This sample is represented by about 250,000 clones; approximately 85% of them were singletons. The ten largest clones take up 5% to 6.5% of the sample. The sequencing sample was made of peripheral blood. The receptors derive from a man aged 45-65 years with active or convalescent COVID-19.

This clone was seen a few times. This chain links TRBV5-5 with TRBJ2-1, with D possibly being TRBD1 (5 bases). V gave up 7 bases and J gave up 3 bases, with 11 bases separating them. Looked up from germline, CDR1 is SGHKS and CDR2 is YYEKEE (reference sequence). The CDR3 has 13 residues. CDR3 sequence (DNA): TGTGCCAGCGTGGGTAGGGGCTACAATGAGCAGTTCTTC. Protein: CASVGRGYNEQFF.

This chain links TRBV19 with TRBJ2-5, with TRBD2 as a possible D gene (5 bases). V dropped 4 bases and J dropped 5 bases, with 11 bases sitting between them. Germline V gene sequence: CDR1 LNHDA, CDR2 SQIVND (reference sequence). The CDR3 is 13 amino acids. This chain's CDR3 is CASSTLAGETQYF. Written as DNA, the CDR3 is TGTGCCAGTAGTACCCTAGCCGGGGAGACCCAGTACTTC.

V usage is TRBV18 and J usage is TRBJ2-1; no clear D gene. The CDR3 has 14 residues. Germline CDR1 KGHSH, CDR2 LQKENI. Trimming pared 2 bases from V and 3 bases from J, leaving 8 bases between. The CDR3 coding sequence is TGTGCCAGCTCACCATACGGCGGCTACAATGAGCAGTTCTTC. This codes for CASSPYGGYNEQFF.

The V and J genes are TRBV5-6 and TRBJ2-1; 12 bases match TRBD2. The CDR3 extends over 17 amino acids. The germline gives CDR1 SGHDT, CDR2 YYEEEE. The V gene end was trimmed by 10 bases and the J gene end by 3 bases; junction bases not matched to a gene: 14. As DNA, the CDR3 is TGTGCCTCCCGACTAGCGGGAGCCCTCTTATTCTACAATGAGCAGTTCTTC. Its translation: CASRLAGALLFYNEQFF.

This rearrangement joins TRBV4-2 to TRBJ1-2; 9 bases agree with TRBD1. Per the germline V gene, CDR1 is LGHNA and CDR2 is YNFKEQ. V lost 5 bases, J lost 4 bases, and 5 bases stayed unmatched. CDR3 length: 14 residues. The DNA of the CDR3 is TGTGCCAGCAGCACAACAGGGGGCGGCTATGGCTACACCTTC. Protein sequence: CASSTTGGGYGYTF.